Below are 10 T cell receptor beta chains sequenced from a single sample in a study of T cell responses to AZD1222 COVID-19 vaccine. Libraries were prepared by immunoSEQ multiplex PCR; TCRdb keeps only in-frame clonotypes and omits some of them. The sample lists just over 150,000 clones, more than 85% seen once, with approximately 1.4% in the top ten. The material sequenced was peripheral blood, taken 28 days after the second AZD1222 dose. The receptors originated from an adult who received the AZD1222 COVID-19 vaccine.

The gene calls are TRBV5-4 and TRBJ2-7, with 7 bases fitting TRBD1. Germline CDR1 is SGHNT and CDR2 is YYREEE (reference sequence). Trimming at V came to 4 bases and at J to 1 base, leaving 5 bases not matched to a gene. The CDR3 sequence is 14 residues long. CDR3: CASSDNRGSYEQYF. CDR3 sequence (DNA): TGTGCCAGCAGCGATAACAGGGGTTCCTACGAGCAGTACTTC.

The chain uses TRBV15 and TRBJ1-4, with 7 positions matching TRBD1. After removal of 8 bases from V and 8 bases from J, the junction contained 8 bases not matched to a gene. Germline V gene data show CDR1 as LNHNV and CDR2 as YYDKDF (reference sequence). The CDR3 length is 13 residues. The CDR3 DNA reads TGTGCCACCCAGGGGGAACGGTACGAAAAACTGTTTTTT. It yields the protein CATQGERYEKLFF.

This chain links TRBV3-1 (or the pseudogene TRBV3-2) with TRBJ1-1, with D possibly TRBD1 on 6 matching bases. In germline, CDR1 is LGHDT, CDR2 YNNKEL (reference sequence). V dropped 4 bases and J dropped 1 base, with 13 bases sitting between them. This CDR3 spans 15 amino acids. The CDR3 reads CASSRDSRGNTEAFF. Written as DNA, the CDR3 is TGTGCCAGCAGCCGTGATAGCAGGGGGAACACTGAAGCTTTCTTT.

This clone has a handful of counts. The V and J genes are TRBV30 and TRBJ1-1; D ambiguous. CDR1 and CDR2 from the germline V gene are GTSNPN and SVGIG (reference sequence). The germline V and J ends were trimmed by 3 bases and 1 base, with 12 bases remaining between them. CDR3 size: 14 residues. The CDR3 loop is CAWSPGLGNTEAFF. The CDR3 DNA follows: TGTGCCTGGAGCCCGGGCCTGGGGAACACTGAAGCTTTCTTT.

The V call is TRBV10-2, the J call TRBJ1-2, with D hard to call. Trimming stripped 4 bases from V and 7 bases from J, with 19 bases between. CDR3 size: 15 residues. The germline V gene encodes CDR1 WSHSY and CDR2 SAAADI. Here the CDR3 DNA reads TGCGCCAGCAGTGCGACGACAAGCCCTAGAAGTGGCTACACCTTC. This codes for CASSATTSPRSGYTF.

This clone was recorded once. Since the CDR3 does not end with the conserved phenylalanine or tryptophan, this likely comes from a read error. It is unclear where the CDR3 begins or ends on the DNA, so no DNA is shown, and the CDR3 is as TCRdb lists it. This chain uses TRBV6-4 with TRBJ2-7; the table's D gene call, TRBD2, was not cross checked with the DNA. The CDR3 sequence runs 10 residues, both termini included. Germline-derived CDR1 and CDR2 are MRHNA and SNTAGT. CDR3: CASRAKVPEA.

CDR3 coding DNA: TGTGCCAGCAGCCACCCGGTGGGGCTTGGCGGGCCCCAGCATTTT. It yields the protein CASSHPVGLGGPQHF. This chain connects TRBV7-9 to TRBJ1-5, with a tentative D call TRBD1 (5 bases). Germline CDR1 SEHNR, CDR2 FQNEAQ (reference sequence). Trimming took 5 bases from V and 9 from J, leaving 20 bases between them. CDR3 length equals 15 residues.

The chain joins TRBV7-9 to TRBJ1-6; no reliable D call. The CDR3 covers 14 residues. Per the germline V gene, CDR1 is SEHNR and CDR2 is FQNEAQ (reference sequence). V was cut by 6 bases and J by 7 bases, with 13 bases left in between. Written as DNA, the CDR3 is TGTGCCAGCAGTCTACAAAGTGAGAATTCACCCCTCCACTTT. Encoded protein: CASSLQSENSPLHF.

The chain recombines TRBV14 with TRBJ1-3; D ambiguous. V was shortened by 5 bases and J by 3 bases, with 8 bases between the two germline ends. Germline CDR1 is SGHDN and CDR2 is FVKESK. The CDR3 extends over 13 amino acids. The DNA for the CDR3 is TGTGCCAGCAGCATCATTCTTGGAAACACCATATATTTT. This encodes CASSIILGNTIYF.

This chain joins TRBV28 and TRBJ2-1; 7 positions agree with TRBD2. This CDR3 has 15 residues. V was clipped by 10 bases and J by 8 bases; unmatched bases: 17. Germline CDR1 reads MDHEN; CDR2 reads SYDVKM. DNA for the CDR3: TGTGCCATCAGGAGCCAGACTAGCAAGGTCGATGAGCAGTTCTTC. As protein: CAIRSQTSKVDEQFF.